The rows below give T cell receptor beta chains drawn from one sample of a study of neurological immune-mediated disorders. A single record per CDR3 protein comes from TCRdb applying MiXCR to the 5' RACE reads. The sample lists some 79,000 distinct CDR3 sequences; over 12% were seen once. The specimen sequenced was PBMCs. These receptors came from a woman aged 45-59 years in good health. Both conserved end residues are part of each CDR3. Each record gives: V gene, D gene, J gene, clone size, CDR3 DNA, CDR3 protein. A D gene is named only where the DNA matches it firmly. Size is stated for part of the rows, as once, few or many counts, or as a class when the clone is expanded.

v_call: TRBV29-1; d_call: -; j_call: TRBJ2-5; clone_size: many; cdr3_nt: TGCAGCGCTGAGACAGCAGTTAGGGGGACCCAGTACTTC; cdr3_aa: CSAETAVRGTQYF
v_call: TRBV10-3; d_call: -; j_call: TRBJ1-1; clone_size: many; cdr3_nt: TGTGCCATCAGGAGAGATATGAACACTGAAGCTTTCTTT; cdr3_aa: CAIRRDMNTEAFF
v_call: TRBV20-1; d_call: -; j_call: TRBJ2-3; clone_size: few; cdr3_nt: TGCAGTGCTAGGGACCAAACCGGGACTCACCCATTGAGGCAGTATTTT; cdr3_aa: CSARDQTGTHPLRQYF
v_call: TRBV5-1; d_call: -; j_call: TRBJ2-1; clone_size: -; cdr3_nt: TGCGCCAGCAGCTTGAATACAGGGCCCAATGAGCAGTTCTTC; cdr3_aa: CASSLNTGPNEQFF
v_call: TRBV5-5; d_call: -; j_call: TRBJ1-1; clone_size: many; cdr3_nt: TGTGCCAGCAGCTTCGGCACATATGAAGCTTTCTTT; cdr3_aa: CASSFGTYEAFF
v_call: TRBV20-1; d_call: -; j_call: TRBJ2-5; clone_size: many; cdr3_nt: TGCAGTGCTCCCAAGCAACAAGAGACCCAGTACTTC; cdr3_aa: CSAPKQQETQYF
v_call: TRBV24-1; d_call: -; j_call: TRBJ1-2; clone_size: many; cdr3_nt: TGTGCCACCAGTGATGGGGCAGGGTTGGTCTATGGCTACACCTTC; cdr3_aa: CATSDGAGLVYGYTF
v_call: TRBV7-2; d_call: TRBD1; j_call: TRBJ1-1; clone_size: many; cdr3_nt: TGTGCCAGCAGCCCCTCCCGGACAGGGAGCGCTGAAGCTTTCTTT; cdr3_aa: CASSPSRTGSAEAFF
v_call: TRBV6-1; d_call: TRBD1; j_call: TRBJ2-5; clone_size: many; cdr3_nt: TGTGCCAGCAGTGAAGAAATAGGGGGCGGGACCCAGTACTTC; cdr3_aa: CASSEEIGGGTQYF
v_call: TRBV20-1; d_call: -; j_call: TRBJ1-1; clone_size: many; cdr3_nt: TGCAGTGCTAGAGCATACAGCATGAACACTGAAGCTTTCTTT; cdr3_aa: CSARAYSMNTEAFF
v_call: TRBV4-2; d_call: -; j_call: TRBJ1-1; clone_size: many; cdr3_nt: TGTGCCAGCAGCCAAGAACCCGGATCGAACACTGAAGCTTTCTTT; cdr3_aa: CASSQEPGSNTEAFF
v_call: TRBV7-9; d_call: -; j_call: TRBJ1-5; clone_size: once; cdr3_nt: TGTGCCAGCAGGCCCGGGAACTACTTTAGCAATCAGCCCCAGCATTTT; cdr3_aa: CASRPGNYFSNQPQHF
v_call: TRBV28; d_call: TRBD1; j_call: TRBJ1-1; clone_size: many; cdr3_nt: TGTGCCAGCAGAGAAGGGACAGAAGGAACTGAAGCTTTCTTT; cdr3_aa: CASREGTEGTEAFF